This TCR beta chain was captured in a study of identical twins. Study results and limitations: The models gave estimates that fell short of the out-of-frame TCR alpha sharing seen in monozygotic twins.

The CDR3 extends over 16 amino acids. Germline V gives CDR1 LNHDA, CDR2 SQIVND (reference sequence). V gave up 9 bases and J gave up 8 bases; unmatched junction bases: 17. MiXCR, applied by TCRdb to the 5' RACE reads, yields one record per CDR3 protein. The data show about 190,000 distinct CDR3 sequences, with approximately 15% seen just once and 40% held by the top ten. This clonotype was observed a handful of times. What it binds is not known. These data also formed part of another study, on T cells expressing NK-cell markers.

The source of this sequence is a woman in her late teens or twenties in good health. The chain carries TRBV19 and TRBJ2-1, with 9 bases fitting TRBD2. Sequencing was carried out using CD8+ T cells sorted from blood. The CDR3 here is CAREDLCGRAEDEQFF. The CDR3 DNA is TGTGCCAGGGAAGACCTCTGCGGGAGGGCCGAGGATGAGCAGTTCTTC.